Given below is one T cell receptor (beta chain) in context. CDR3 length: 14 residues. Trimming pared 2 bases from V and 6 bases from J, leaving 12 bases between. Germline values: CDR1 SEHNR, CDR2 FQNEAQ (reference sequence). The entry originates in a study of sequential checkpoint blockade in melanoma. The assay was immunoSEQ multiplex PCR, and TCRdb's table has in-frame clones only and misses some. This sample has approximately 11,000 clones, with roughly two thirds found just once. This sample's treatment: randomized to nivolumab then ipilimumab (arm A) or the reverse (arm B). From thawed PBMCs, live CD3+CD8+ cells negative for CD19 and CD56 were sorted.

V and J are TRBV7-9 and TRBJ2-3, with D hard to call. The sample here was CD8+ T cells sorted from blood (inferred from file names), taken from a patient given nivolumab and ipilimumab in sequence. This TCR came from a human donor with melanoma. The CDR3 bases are TGTGCCAGCAGCTTAAGAGAGCCTTCGGATACGCAGTATTTT. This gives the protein CASSLREPSDTQYF.